Reported below is one TCR beta chain. The sample comes from a study of blood T cells in healthy people across ages. Next came a second PCR, run for about 6 to 11 cycles, which used a sample-barcoded 5' primer along with a J-beta primer mix. Each CDR3 protein gets one entry after TCRdb re-called the 5' RACE reads with MiXCR. Of about 1.8 million distinct CDR3 sequences in the sample, about 50% were seen once. The specimen sequenced was blood. The sequence was obtained from a woman in her thirties or forties in good health.

The CDR3 DNA reads TGCGCCAGCAGCCCGACAGATCTCCAAGAGACCCAGTACTTC. Encoded protein: CASSPTDLQETQYF. The chain combines TRBV5-1 with TRBJ2-5, with D maybe TRBD1 (5 bases). V was shortened by 4 bases and J by 1 base, with 11 bases between the two germline ends. Germline CDR1 is SGHRS and CDR2 is YFSETQ. The CDR3 extends over 14 amino acids.